These 2 T cell receptor beta chains originate from one sample sequenced in a study of molecular identifiers for immune sequencing clone quantification. One entry per CDR3 protein, called by TCRdb with MiXCR from the PCR reads. Of a few hundred thousand distinct CDR3 sequences in the sample, roughly 26% were seen once. Specimen: naive CD8+ T cells from blood, with Jurkat cell RNA spiked in. Subset defined: FACS-sorted CD8+CD4-CCR7+CD45RA+ naive T cells. The receptors originated from a human donor in good health. Some libraries in this study had Jurkat cell RNA spiked in.

The chain uses TRBV15 and TRBJ2-3; D ambiguous. V lost 0 bases and J lost 6, with 13 bases in between. Germline loops: CDR1 LNHNV, CDR2 YYDKDF (reference sequence). This CDR3 region has 15 residues. The CDR3 DNA is TGTGCCACCAGCAGAGATTCCAGTACTGCCGATACGCAGTATTTT. Translated: CATSRDSSTADTQYF.

There are a few counts of this clonotype. The chain is built from TRBV6-5 and TRBJ2-5; 11 bases align to TRBD2. J gave up 5 bases and V 2 bases, and 1 base lay outside the gene matches. The CDR3 sequence is 14 residues long. Germline lookup yields CDR1 MNHEY and CDR2 SVGAGI. The CDR3 nucleotides are TGTGCCAGCAGTTACGCTAGCGGGAGGGAGACCCAGTACTTC. Encoded protein: CASSYASGRETQYF.